This T cell receptor beta chain appears in the sequencing data of a study of shared clonotypes between healthy human individuals. Trimming pared 2 bases from V and 5 bases from J, leaving 22 bases between. The CDR3 runs to 18 residues. Germline CDR1 and CDR2: KGHSH and LQKENI. Repertoires were generated with immunoSEQ multiplex PCR, while TCRdb's copy carries only in-frame clones and drops some. The sample has 780,000 or so clones; about two thirds are singletons. The material sequenced was memory CD4+ T cells sorted from blood. The subset is: CD45RA-negative fraction. The genes are TRBV18 and TRBJ1-5; D may be TRBD1 (6 bases). The TCR comes from a woman aged 25-40 years in good health. The CDR3: CASSPTLTGPSAYQPQHF. CDR3 DNA sequence: TGTGCCAGCTCACCAACCTTGACAGGACCCAGCGCTTATCAGCCCCAGCATTTT.